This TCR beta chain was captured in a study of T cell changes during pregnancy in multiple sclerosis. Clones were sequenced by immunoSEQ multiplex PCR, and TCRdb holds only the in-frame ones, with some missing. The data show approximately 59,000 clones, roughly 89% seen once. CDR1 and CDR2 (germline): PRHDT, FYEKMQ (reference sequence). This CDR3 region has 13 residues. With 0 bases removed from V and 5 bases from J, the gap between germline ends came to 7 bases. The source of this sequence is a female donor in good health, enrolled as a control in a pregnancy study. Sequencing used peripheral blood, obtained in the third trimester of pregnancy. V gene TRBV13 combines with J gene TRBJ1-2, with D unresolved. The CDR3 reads CASSLGQRYGYTF. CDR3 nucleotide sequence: TGTGCCAGCAGCTTAGGACAGCGGTATGGCTACACCTTC.